Following are 15 T cell receptor beta chains from one sample sequenced in a study of cytomegalovirus exposure and HLA in healthy donors. The PCR employed 60 Vbeta primers together with 13 Jbeta primers. Sequenced by immunoSEQ multiplex PCR; TCRdb stores in-frame clones only, minus some. This sample yields tens of thousands of clones, of which around 78% are seen a single time; 9.7% belongs to the top ten. The specimen sequenced was PBMCs. The receptors derive from a man aged 40-50 years in good health and CMV-seronegative.

The rearrangement uses TRBV7-9 and TRBJ2-1; TRBD2 matches 14 bases. The germline gives CDR1 SEHNR, CDR2 FQNEAQ (reference sequence). V lost 2 bases, J lost 7 bases, and 7 bases stayed unmatched. The CDR3 is 17 residues long. The CDR3 bases are TGTGCCAGCAGCTTAAGGAAAGGACTAGCGGGGGGAAATGAGCAGTTCTTC. It codes for CASSLRKGLAGGNEQFF.

This rearrangement joins TRBV28 to TRBJ2-7; weak D call: TRBD1 (7 bases). V was clipped by 8 bases and J by 2 bases, with 13 bases between them. Germline values: CDR1 MDHEN, CDR2 SYDVKM. This CDR3 has 13 residues. CDR3 region: CASRQGGAYEQYF. CDR3 sequence (DNA): TGTGCCAGCCGACAGGGAGGAGCCTACGAGCAGTACTTC.

As for this clone: One end of the junction is discordant with germline, which a read error may explain. In DNA form, the CDR3 reads TGTTCCAGCAGCAGAGTCGGGACAAACCAAGAGACCCAGTACTTC. It specifies CSSSRVGTNQETQYF. The V call is TRBV7-9, the J call TRBJ2-5, with D perhaps matching TRBD1 (6 bases). CDR3 length: 15 amino acids. Germline values: CDR1 SEHNR, CDR2 FQNEAQ (reference sequence).

The V gene is TRBV11-2, the J gene TRBJ2-1; D is unresolved. This CDR3 has 13 amino acids. V lost 0 bases and J 7 bases, leaving 7 bases between the germline ends. The germline V gene has CDR1 SGHAT and CDR2 FQNNGV. CDR3: CASSLESVNEQFF. The CDR3 DNA reads as TGTGCCAGCAGCTTAGAATCGGTGAATGAGCAGTTCTTC.

This clone was found once. The chain is built from TRBV7-9 and TRBJ2-2; D gene unclear. The germline V and J ends were trimmed by 7 bases and 3 bases, with 6 bases remaining between them. Germline loops: CDR1 SEHNR, CDR2 FQNEAQ (reference sequence). This CDR3 has 12 amino acids. The CDR3 region has the DNA TGTGCCAGCAACAAAGACACCGGGGAGCTGTTTTTT. This gives the protein CASNKDTGELFF.

V and J are TRBV11-2 and TRBJ2-3; 16 positions match TRBD2. This CDR3 contains 18 residues. V was pared by 6 bases and J by 5 bases, with 11 bases of the junction left unmatched. Germline loops: CDR1 SGHAT, CDR2 FQNNGV. The DNA for the CDR3 is TGTGCCAGCAGAAAATCCGGGACTAGCGGGAGGGGGGGAGATACGCAGTATTTT. This gives the protein CASRKSGTSGRGGDTQYF.

This rearrangement joins TRBV2 to TRBJ1-1; 7 bases map to TRBD1. V lost 6 bases, J lost 4 bases, and 14 bases stayed unmatched. This CDR3 is built from 16 residues. CDR1 is SNHLY and CDR2 is FYNNEI in the germline V gene. This CDR3 reads CASRRIQGSMGTEAFF. CDR3 bases: TGTGCCAGCAGACGAATACAGGGGTCCATGGGCACTGAAGCTTTCTTT.

The J gene is TRBJ2-7, the V gene TRBV5-1; weak D call: TRBD1 (5 bases). The V gene lost 2 bases and the J gene lost 1 base, with 7 bases spanning the gap. The CDR3 sequence is 13 residues long. Germline V gene lookup returns CDR1 SGHRS and CDR2 YFSETQ. The CDR3 bases are TGCGCCAGCAGCTTTACAGGTTCCTACGAGCAGTACTTC. Translated, it gives CASSFTGSYEQYF.

J is TRBJ2-5 and V is TRBV2; 8 bases are shared with TRBD2. The CDR3 is made up of 15 amino acids. Trimming at V came to 1 base and at J to 1 base, leaving 2 bases not matched to a gene. Germline-derived CDR1 and CDR2 are SNHLY and FYNNEI. For the CDR3, the DNA is TGTGCCAGCAGTGAAGGCGCGGGGGGCCAAGAGACCCAGTACTTC. Translated, it gives CASSEGAGGQETQYF.

This sequence joins TRBV25-1 and TRBJ1-4, with 9 bases matching TRBD1. The length of the CDR3 is 15 residues. V was pared by 3 bases and J by 11 bases, with 10 bases of the junction left unmatched. Per the germline V gene, CDR1 is MGHDK and CDR2 is SYGVNS. DNA for the CDR3: TGTGCCAGCAGTGACCCGGGACAGGGCGGTGGGAAACTGTTTTTT. This gives the protein CASSDPGQGGGKLFF.

V gene TRBV5-1 combines with J gene TRBJ2-3; 10 positions agree with TRBD2. V was pared by 4 bases and J by 0 bases, with 11 bases of the junction left unmatched. Germline loops: CDR1 SGHRS, CDR2 YFSETQ. The CDR3 totals 18 residues. In DNA, the CDR3 is TGCGCCAGCAGCAAACCTAGCGGGGGAGTCGGTAGCACAGATACGCAGTATTTT. It is translated as CASSKPSGGVGSTDTQYF. The full variable domain, completed using reference TRBV5-1 and TRBJ2-3, is KAGVTQTPRYLIKTRGQQVTLSCSPISGHRSVSWYQQTPGQGLQFLFEYFSETQRNKGNFPGRFSGRQFSNSRSEMNVSTLELGDSALYLCASSKPSGGVGSTDTQYFGPGTRLTVL.

This clone is a singleton in its sample. The chain recombines TRBV4-1 with TRBJ2-7; TRBD1 is a possible D gene (5 bases). V lost 1 base to trimming and J lost 2 bases, with 12 bases between them. CDR3 length equals 15 residues. The V gene's germline CDR1 is MGHRA and CDR2 YSYEKL. The CDR3 coding sequence is TGCGCCAGCAGCCAAGGAGGACAAACCACCTACGAGCAGTACTTC. Amino acid sequence: CASSQGGQTTYEQYF.

The chain employs TRBV5-4 and TRBJ1-1; a possible D gene is TRBD1 (5 bases). V was clipped by 4 bases and J by 1 base, with 14 bases between them. There are 15 residues in the CDR3. Looked up from germline, CDR1 is SGHNT and CDR2 is YYREEE (reference sequence). CDR3 nucleotide sequence: TGTGCCAGCAGCCCGGGCGGGGGATGGAACACTGAAGCTTTCTTT. Residues: CASSPGGGWNTEAFF.

This clone has more than one count but fewer than ten. The V and J genes are TRBV5-1 and TRBJ1-1, with 8 bases matching TRBD1. V shed 3 bases and J 5 bases; nucleotides not matched to a gene: 12. The CDR3 runs to 16 residues. CDR1 is SGHRS and CDR2 is YFSETQ in the germline V gene. The CDR3 DNA follows: TGCGCCAGCAGCTCCCTCCCAGGGGGCGCGGGTACTGAAGCTTTCTTT. Amino acid sequence: CASSSLPGGAGTEAFF.

The chain uses TRBV9 and TRBJ2-3, with 14 bases matching TRBD2. Germline CDR1 reads SGDLS; CDR2 reads YYNGEE. The CDR3 has 17 amino acids. Trimming at V came to 3 bases and at J to 2 bases, leaving 5 bases not matched to a gene. CDR3 nucleotides: TGTGCCAGCAGCGACGGACTAGCGGGGGGTTACACAGATACGCAGTATTTT. The encoded protein is CASSDGLAGGYTDTQYF.